This T cell receptor beta chain was observed in a study of T-cell reconstitution after alpha-beta-depleted transplantation in children. The library targeted TCRbeta and was prepared with unique molecular identifiers. TCRdb analysed the PCR reads with MiXCR anew, one entry per CDR3 protein. The data contain hundreds of thousands of distinct CDR3 sequences, 15% to 20% of them singletons. CDR1 is DFQATT and CDR2 is SNEGSKA in the germline V gene (reference sequence). The CDR3 contains 15 residues. Unmatched junction bases numbered 6, after V lost 0 bases and J lost 4 bases. This clonotype was recorded many times.

This TCR came from a human donor who donated a stem cell graft to a child with acute myeloid leukemia. Sequencing was performed on PBMCs from the stem cell graft donor, taken from the stem cell graft. The chain has TRBV20-1 and TRBJ2-3, with 8 positions matching TRBD2. The chain's CDR3 is CSARDGREGPDTQYF. The DNA of the CDR3 is TGCAGTGCTAGAGACGGGAGGGAAGGACCAGATACGCAGTATTTT.